This entry concerns a single T cell receptor (beta chain). The target antigen is unknown. Sequence at one end of the junction differs from germline and may be a read error. Primers included in the PCR were 60 Vbeta and 13 Jbeta primers. This table comes from immunoSEQ multiplex PCR, and its TCRdb copy is limited to in-frame clones, with some not included. In the table there are fewer than 100,000 clones, over 70% of which are singletons. This sample stems from a study of cytomegalovirus exposure and HLA in healthy donors. The donors (healthy individuals) were bone marrow donors. Study outcomes and limitations: With high specificity and sensitivity, the classifier reportedly diagnosed cytomegalovirus status. Later on, a genetic analysis was performed. It linked a missense variant in DCLRE1C with V- and J-gene trimming of TCR beta.

Sequenced input: PBMCs. This TCR derives from a male donor in good health and CMV-seronegative.

The CDR3 protein is CSSSLARFSEYTGELFF. Here the CDR3 DNA reads TGTTCCAGCAGCTTAGCGCGGTTCAGCGAGTACACCGGGGAGCTGTTTTTT. The chain recombines TRBV7-9 with TRBJ2-2, with D possibly being TRBD2 (5 bases). CDR3 size: 17 residues. CDR1 and CDR2 from the germline V gene are SEHNR and FQNEAQ (reference sequence).